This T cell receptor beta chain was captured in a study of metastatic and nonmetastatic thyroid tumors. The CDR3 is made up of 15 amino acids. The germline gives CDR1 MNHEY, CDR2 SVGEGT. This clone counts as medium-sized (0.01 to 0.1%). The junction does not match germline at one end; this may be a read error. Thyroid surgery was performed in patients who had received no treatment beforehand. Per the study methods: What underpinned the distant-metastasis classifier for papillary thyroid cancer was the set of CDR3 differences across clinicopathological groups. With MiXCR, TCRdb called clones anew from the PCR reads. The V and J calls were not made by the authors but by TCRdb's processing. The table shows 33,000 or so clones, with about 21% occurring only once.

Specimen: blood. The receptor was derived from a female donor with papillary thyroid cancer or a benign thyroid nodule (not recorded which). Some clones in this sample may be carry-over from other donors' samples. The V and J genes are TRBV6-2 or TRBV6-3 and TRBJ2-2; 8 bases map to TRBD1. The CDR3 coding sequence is TGTGTCAGCAGTATCCAGGGGGCCGACACCGGGGAGCTGTTTTTT. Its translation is CVSSIQGADTGELFF.